The 29 T cell receptor beta chains below all came from one sample that was sequenced in a study of response to subunit inactivated influenza vaccine. Each CDR3 protein gets one entry after TCRdb re-called the RT-PCR reads with MiXCR. The table shows roughly 500,000 distinct CDR3 sequences, with 16% occurring only once. The sample in question was CD4+ T cells sorted from PBMCs, obtained around 25 months after vaccination. These receptors came from a man aged 50-75 years who received an inactivated influenza vaccine.

This clonotype was counted ten times or more. The chain carries TRBV5-5 and TRBJ2-1; 11 bases align to TRBD1. Trimming cost V 4 bases and J 4 bases; bases outside gene matches: 4. Germline CDR1 reads SGHKS; CDR2 reads YYEKEE (reference sequence). This CDR3 has 15 amino acids. The CDR3 sequence: CASSTGTGGYNEQFF. The CDR3 nucleotides read TGTGCCAGCAGCACAGGGACAGGGGGGTACAATGAGCAGTTCTTC.

The CDR3 protein is CASSQRYYGYTF. DNA for the CDR3: TGTGCCAGCAGCCAGAGGTACTATGGCTACACCTTC. This sequence joins TRBV14 and TRBJ1-2; D is undetermined. The V gene's germline CDR1 is SGHDN and CDR2 FVKESK. The CDR3 is made up of 12 amino acids. V shed 3 bases and J shed 3 bases, with 5 bases lying between them.

V usage is TRBV12-3 or TRBV12-4 and J usage is TRBJ1-4, with unresolved D. Deletions cut 4 bases from V and 0 bases from J, with 18 bases between. This CDR3 comprises 18 residues. The CDR3 sequence is CASSSSTPSSATNEKLFF. CDR3 nucleotide sequence: TGTGCCAGCAGTTCCTCAACACCCAGCTCTGCAACTAATGAAAAACTGTTTTTT.

In this sample, this clonotype turned up a few times. The rearrangement links TRBV20-1 to TRBJ2-2; 14 nucleotides agree with TRBD2. CDR1 and CDR2 (germline): DFQATT, SNEGSKA (reference sequence). The CDR3 has 17 residues. Trimming cost V 1 base and J 1 base; bases outside gene matches: 2. CDR3 DNA: TGCAGTGCTAGAGGCGGGACTAGCGGGGGGAACACCGGGGAGCTGTTTTTT. Residues: CSARGGTSGGNTGELFF.

This clonotype occurred a few times. The rearrangement joins TRBV28 to TRBJ1-2; D possibly corresponds to TRBD1 (6 bases). Germline CDR1 and CDR2: MDHEN and SYDVKM. The CDR3 spans 11 residues. Trimming left V 8 bases short and J 4 bases short, with 8 bases between. The CDR3 DNA reads TGTGCCAGCGGACAGACCTATGGCTACACCTTC. Protein product: CASGQTYGYTF.

This clonotype has more than one count but fewer than ten. The chain carries TRBV5-1 and TRBJ2-2; no definite D call. This CDR3 contains 14 residues. Germline CDR1 reads SGHRS; CDR2 reads YFSETQ. V was trimmed by 4 bases and J by 0 bases, leaving 7 bases between them. DNA of the CDR3: TGCGCCAGCAGCATTACAGCGAACACCGGGGAGCTGTTTTTT. It specifies CASSITANTGELFF. Using reference TRBV5-1 and TRBJ2-2 for the parts outside the CDR3, the full variable domain is KAGVTQTPRYLIKTRGQQVTLSCSPISGHRSVSWYQQTPGQGLQFLFEYFSETQRNKGNFPGRFSGRQFSNSRSEMNVSTLELGDSALYLCASSITANTGELFFGEGSRLTVL.

Here the CDR3 reads CASSENPSGLGGRGDTQYF. The CDR3 DNA reads as TGCGCCAGCTCGGAGAACCCCAGTGGTCTAGGCGGGAGAGGGGATACGCAGTATTTT. The chain recombines TRBV5-1 with TRBJ2-3; 7 positions match TRBD2. The CDR3 length is 19 residues. CDR1 and CDR2 (germline): SGHRS, YFSETQ. V shed 7 bases, J shed 6 bases, and the junction held 26 bases outside the gene matches.

The V gene is TRBV28, the J gene TRBJ2-5, with D perhaps TRBD1 or TRBD2 (5 bases each). V was clipped by 6 bases and J by 6 bases, with 23 bases between them. The CDR3 is 16 amino acids. Germline-derived CDR1 and CDR2 are MDHEN and SYDVKM. The CDR3 DNA follows: TGTGCCAGCAGCCCCTTATCCGGGACCCAGAGACAGACCCAGTACTTC. Amino acids: CASSPLSGTQRQTQYF.

In this sample, this clonotype turned up once. The rearrangement links TRBV6-5 to TRBJ2-7; tentative D call: TRBD1 (6 bases). CDR1 MNHEY and CDR2 SVGAGI come from the germline V gene. V was pared by 3 bases and J by 5 bases, with 11 bases between. This CDR3 region has 13 residues. CDR3 loop: CASSYFQGNEQYF. For the CDR3, the DNA is TGTGCCAGCAGTTATTTCCAGGGGAACGAGCAGTACTTC.

The rearrangement links TRBV5-6 to TRBJ2-7; 7 bases fit TRBD1. V lost 5 bases and J lost 2; bases outside the gene matches: 16. The CDR3 totals 17 residues. Germline V gene sequence: CDR1 SGHDT, CDR2 YYEEEE. The CDR3 coding sequence is TGTGCCAGCAGACCAAGCAGTGAGGGGGCATACCCCTACGAGCAGTACTTC. Encoded protein: CASRPSSEGAYPYEQYF.

The V call is TRBV6-1, the J call TRBJ1-4; D possibly corresponds to TRBD1 (5 bases). V was pared by 7 bases and J by 2 bases, with 14 bases between. CDR3 length equals 15 residues. CDR1 is MNHNS and CDR2 is SASEGT in the germline V gene. CDR3 amino acids: CASISRSGTNEKLFF. The CDR3 nucleotides are TGTGCCAGCATCTCGCGATCAGGGACTAATGAAAAACTGTTTTTT.

V gene TRBV20-1 combines with J gene TRBJ2-7; D gene unclear. V was cut by 3 bases and J by 6 bases, with 21 bases left in between. Germline CDR1 is DFQATT and CDR2 is SNEGSKA (reference sequence). The CDR3 consists of 15 residues. The CDR3 sequence is CSARTPGQSSGEQYF. For the CDR3, the DNA is TGCAGTGCTAGGACTCCGGGCCAATCCTCGGGCGAGCAGTACTTC.

The V call is TRBV7-8, the J call TRBJ2-1; perhaps TRBD2 as D (6 bases). Germline-derived CDR1 and CDR2 are SGHVS and FQNEAQ. This CDR3 region has 16 residues. V lost 1 base to trimming and J lost 7 bases, with 17 bases between them. The CDR3 DNA is TGTGCCAGCAGCTTAGTCCCCGACCGGGGGTGGAATGAGCAGTTCTTC. It is translated as CASSLVPDRGWNEQFF.

The V call is TRBV12-3 or TRBV12-4, the J call TRBJ1-5, with a possible D match to TRBD1 (5 bases). This CDR3 is 13 amino acids long. The V and J ends lost 8 bases and 2 bases respectively, with 10 bases between them. CDR3 sequence (DNA): TGTGCCAGCCAGACAGAACGCAATCAGCCCCAGCATTTT. It yields the protein CASQTERNQPQHF.

The chain has TRBV20-1 and TRBJ2-7; tentative D call: TRBD2 (6 bases). The V and J ends lost 3 bases and 7 bases respectively, with 19 bases between them. Looked up from germline, CDR1 is DFQATT and CDR2 is SNEGSKA (reference sequence). This CDR3 is built from 14 residues. This chain's CDR3 is CSASPTGSLREQYF. CDR3 nucleotides: TGCAGTGCTAGCCCTACCGGGAGCCTTAGGGAGCAGTACTTC.

This clonotype was seen ten or more times. The chain carries TRBV5-1 and TRBJ2-5, with no clear D. CDR1 is SGHRS and CDR2 is YFSETQ in the germline V gene. The V and J ends lost 0 bases and 5 bases respectively, with 14 bases between them. This CDR3 is 15 amino acids long. As DNA, the CDR3 is TGCGCCAGCAGCTTGGAGAGACCAGCGAGGGAGACCCAGTACTTC. This sequence encodes CASSLERPARETQYF.

This clonotype showed up many times. The chain employs TRBV10-3 and TRBJ1-5; a possible D gene is TRBD1 (5 bases). Germline V lookup: CDR1 ENHRY, CDR2 SYGVKD. The V and J ends lost 5 bases and 2 bases respectively, with 13 bases between them. There are 15 residues in the CDR3. CDR3 DNA sequence: TGTGCCATCAGTTCTCAGGGAACGGGCAATCAGCCCCAGCATTTT. It encodes CAISSQGTGNQPQHF.

The V and J genes are TRBV14 and TRBJ1-1; no reliable D call. CDR1 and CDR2 (germline): SGHDN, FVKESK. The CDR3 has 13 amino acids. V lost 3 bases to trimming and J lost 4 bases, with 9 bases between them. CDR3 nucleotides: TGTGCCAGCAGCCATCTCGCAACCACTGAAGCTTTCTTT. Translated, it gives CASSHLATTEAFF.

The sample holds a few counts of this clonotype. This chain joins TRBV5-6 and TRBJ1-3, with no clear D. This CDR3 has 15 residues. Trimming stripped 4 bases from V and 1 base from J, with 12 bases between. Germline values: CDR1 SGHDT, CDR2 YYEEEE. CDR3 amino acids: CASSRDPGSGNTIYF. CDR3 in DNA: TGTGCCAGCAGCCGAGATCCGGGATCTGGAAACACCATATATTTT.

The chain couples TRBV12-3 or TRBV12-4 to TRBJ2-5, with 9 bases fitting TRBD1. The CDR3 consists of 13 residues. Unmatched junction bases numbered 3, after V lost 6 bases and J lost 4 bases. The CDR3 loop is CASRNRGLETQYF. The CDR3 DNA reads TGTGCCAGCAGAAACAGGGGGCTAGAGACCCAGTACTTC.

The chain is built from TRBV4-3 and TRBJ2-6; possibly TRBD1 for D (5 bases). V was clipped by 2 bases and J by 0 bases, with 11 bases between them. Germline V gives CDR1 LGHNA, CDR2 YSLEER. The length of the CDR3 is 17 residues. CDR3 in amino acids: CASSQTFTGSGANVLTF. The CDR3 nucleotides are TGCGCCAGCAGCCAAACATTTACAGGCTCTGGGGCCAACGTCCTGACTTTC.

The chain carries TRBV29-1 and TRBJ2-3; no clear D. The ends were cut back, 0 bases at V and 0 bases at J, with 16 bases in the middle. From germline, CDR1 is SQVTM and CDR2 ANQGSEA. The CDR3 totals 17 residues. The CDR3, as DNA: TGCAGCGTTGAAGATCCGGCGCTCCCGGCTAGCACAGATACGCAGTATTTT. Protein sequence: CSVEDPALPASTDTQYF.

This chain uses TRBV12-1 with TRBJ2-1. TRBV12-1 corresponds to a pseudogene. The CDR3 has 12 amino acids. CDR3 protein: CASSFVSNEQFF. The DNA for the CDR3 is TGTGCCAGCAGCTTTGTGTCGAATGAGCAGTTCTTC.

This rearrangement joins TRBV7-9 to TRBJ2-7; D remains unclear. There are 12 residues in the CDR3. CDR1 is SEHNR and CDR2 is FQNEAQ in the germline V gene (reference sequence). Trimming pared 5 bases from V and 4 bases from J, leaving 9 bases between. The CDR3 here is CASSPNIYEQYF. For the CDR3, the DNA is TGTGCCAGCAGCCCTAACATATACGAGCAGTACTTC. Full variable domain (missing parts from reference TRBV7-9 and TRBJ2-7): DTGVSQNPRHKITKRGQNVTFRCDPISEHNRLYWYRQTLGQGPEFLTYFQNEAQLEKSRLLSDRFSAERPKGSFSTLEIQRTEQGDSAMYLCASSPNIYEQYFGPGTRLTVT.

V is TRBV15 and J is TRBJ2-7; TRBD1 agrees at 9 bases. This CDR3 is built from 15 residues. Germline trimming cut 4 bases from V and 5 bases from J; bases unmatched to any gene: 9. Germline V gene data show CDR1 as LNHNV and CDR2 as YYDKDF (reference sequence). This chain's CDR3 is CATSKLTGGKDEQYF. The DNA of the CDR3 is TGTGCCACCAGCAAATTGACAGGGGGTAAAGACGAGCAGTACTTC.

J is TRBJ2-5 and V is TRBV7-2, with D hard to call. Trimming took 5 bases from V and 4 from J, leaving 8 bases between them. From germline, CDR1 is SGHTA and CDR2 FQGNSA. The length of the CDR3 is 12 residues. CDR3 residues: CASSKTRETQYF. As DNA, the CDR3 is TGTGCCAGCAGCAAAACCAGAGAGACCCAGTACTTC.

This clonotype was picked up a small number of times. The J gene is TRBJ2-3, the V gene TRBV19, with D possibly TRBD1 on 5 matching bases. The CDR3 sequence is 15 residues long. V was clipped by 4 bases and J by 5 bases, with 16 bases between them. Germline values: CDR1 LNHDA, CDR2 SQIVND (reference sequence). Here the CDR3 DNA reads TGTGCCAGTAGTACGCAGGGTTTTCCTGGAGATACGCAGTATTTT. Its protein product is CASSTQGFPGDTQYF.

This chain connects TRBV15 to TRBJ2-4; 7 positions agree with TRBD2. Germline V gene lookup returns CDR1 LNHNV and CDR2 YYDKDF (reference sequence). The CDR3 spans 19 residues. With 5 bases clipped from V and 3 bases from J, the junction kept 19 bases outside the gene matches. For the CDR3, the DNA is TGTGCCACCAGCGGACCTGGGTTGGGAGGGAGGTATGGCAAAAACATTCAGTACTTC. This sequence encodes CATSGPGLGGRYGKNIQYF.

This clonotype came up a few times. The chain is built from TRBV4-1 and TRBJ2-2, with a possible D match to TRBD1 (5 bases). The V end lost 5 bases, the J end lost 1 base, and 8 bases lay between the germline ends. The CDR3 is made up of 14 amino acids. Looked up from germline, CDR1 is MGHRA and CDR2 is YSYEKL. CDR3 sequence (DNA): TGCGCCAGCAGCAAGGGGCAGAACACCGGGGAGCTGTTTTTT. Encoded protein: CASSKGQNTGELFF.